The 25 T cell receptor beta chains presented below share a single source sample, sequenced in a study of T cells in Graves' hyperthyroidism and ophthalmopathy. Using RNA transcripts as the source, TCR beta CDR3 regions were amplified. Using the HTBI primer set, a first-round RT-PCR was run on the TCR CDR3. TCRdb reprocessed the multiplex PCR reads via MiXCR and lists one record per CDR3 protein. The table lists fewer than 900,000 distinct CDR3 sequences, around 15% of them singletons. Sequencing input: blood. These receptors all stem from a man between 18 and 35 years old with Graves' hyperthyroidism.

In its sample, this clonotype was seen many times. CDR3 residues: CASSLVIGGGTEAFF. The CDR3 region has the DNA TGTGCCAGCAGCTTAGTTATTGGGGGCGGTACTGAAGCTTTCTTT. The chain is built from TRBV7-8 and TRBJ1-1; tentative D call: TRBD1 (6 bases). The CDR3 has 15 amino acids. Germline lookup yields CDR1 SGHVS and CDR2 FQNEAQ. Trimming stripped 1 base from V and 5 bases from J, with 14 bases between.

The V call is TRBV4-2, the J call TRBJ2-7, with D tentatively TRBD1 (5 bases). V was trimmed by 2 bases and J by 7 bases, leaving 12 bases between them. The CDR3 length is 13 residues. Germline CDR1 reads LGHNA; CDR2 reads YNFKEQ. The CDR3 reads CASSQPGLEEQYF. In DNA form, the CDR3 reads TGTGCCAGCAGCCAACCAGGGTTAGAGGAGCAGTACTTC.

This clonotype has ten or more counts. The V gene is TRBV6-1, the J gene TRBJ1-5; 8 bases fit TRBD1. Germline CDR1 MNHNS, CDR2 SASEGT. V lost 4 bases and J lost 0; bases outside the gene matches: 5. There are 16 residues in the CDR3. Written as DNA, the CDR3 is TGTGCCAGCAGTGGGACAGGGATGTATAGCAATCAGCCCCAGCATTTT. This gives the protein CASSGTGMYSNQPQHF.

Notes on this clonotype: With a much larger clone just one base away, this may be a read error. The chain couples TRBV3-1 to TRBJ2-2, with 11 bases matching TRBD2. The CDR3 length is 15 residues. The germline CDR1 and CDR2 sequences are LGHDT and YNNKEL (reference sequence). The CDR3 DNA reads TGTGCCAGCAGCCAACTAGCGGGAGGTAACGGGGAGCTGTCTTTT. This gives the protein CASSQLAGGNGELSF.

This clonotype was detected ten times or more. The chain links TRBV10-3 to TRBJ2-3; D possibly matches TRBD1 or TRBD2 (5 bases each). This CDR3 comprises 14 residues. The V end lost 6 bases, the J end lost 3 bases, and 13 bases lay between the germline ends. Germline V gene sequence: CDR1 ENHRY, CDR2 SYGVKD. In nucleotides, the CDR3 is TGTGCCATCAGGCGCGAGGGACGGACAGATACGCAGTATTTT. The encoded protein is CAIRREGRTDTQYF.

This sequence joins TRBV28 and TRBJ2-7; 10 bases fit TRBD1. V was clipped by 6 bases and J by 5 bases; unmatched bases: 10. The CDR3 sequence is 15 residues long. Germline assignment: CDR1 MDHEN and CDR2 SYDVKM. CDR3 nucleotides: TGTGCCAGCAGGACAGGGGGCTGGGAGAGCGACGAGCAGTACTTC. It is translated as CASRTGGWESDEQYF.

This clonotype was picked up a small number of times. V usage is TRBV6-2 or TRBV6-3 and J usage is TRBJ1-5; D is uncertain. Germline V CDR1 and CDR2: MNHEY, SVGEGT. The ends were cut back, 2 bases at V and 4 bases at J, with 9 bases in the middle. There are 14 residues in the CDR3. CDR3: CASSYRQLNQPQHF. CDR3 bases: TGTGCCAGCAGTTACAGGCAGCTAAATCAGCCCCAGCATTTT.

This clonotype was seen a few times. V gene TRBV7-9 combines with J gene TRBJ2-1; D is ambiguous. The germline V gene has CDR1 SEHNR and CDR2 FQNEAQ (reference sequence). CDR3 length equals 15 residues. V lost 5 bases, J lost 5 bases, and 16 bases lay in between. The CDR3 nucleotides read TGTGCCAGCAGCCTACGATCGCATTCAAACAATGAGCAGTTCTTC. It codes for CASSLRSHSNNEQFF.

This clonotype has at least ten counts. The V gene is TRBV18, the J gene TRBJ1-1; D might be TRBD1 (6 bases). The V gene's germline CDR1 is KGHSH and CDR2 LQKENI. This CDR3 contains 12 residues. Trimming shortened V by 10 bases and J by 5 bases, and 14 bases separated the two germline ends. CDR3 residues: CATQGTGTEAFF. CDR3 in DNA: TGTGCCACGCAGGGGACGGGAACTGAAGCTTTCTTT.

The V gene is TRBV6-2 or TRBV6-3, the J gene TRBJ1-2, with TRBD1 identical over 9 bases. The CDR3 length is 16 residues. Germline values: CDR1 MNHEY, CDR2 SVGEGT. Losses at the gene ends were 4 bases for V and 2 bases for J; bases not matched to a gene: 8. The CDR3 is CASSFPRQGGNYGYTF. The CDR3 coding sequence is TGTGCCAGCAGTTTCCCGCGACAGGGGGGAAACTATGGCTACACCTTC.

In its sample, this clonotype was seen many times. J is TRBJ2-1 and V is TRBV6-1, with D uncertain. Trimming cost V 5 bases and J 0 bases, with 11 bases left between them. CDR3 length equals 15 residues. The germline CDR1 and CDR2 sequences are MNHNS and SASEGT. The CDR3 DNA reads TGTGCCAGCAGTTATACCCCGAGCTCCTACAATGAGCAGTTCTTC. Amino acids: CASSYTPSSYNEQFF.

The chain links TRBV4-1 to TRBJ2-7, with 13 bases fitting TRBD2. After removal of 8 bases from V and 4 bases from J, the junction contained 2 bases not matched to a gene. CDR1 is MGHRA and CDR2 is YSYEKL in the germline V gene. This CDR3 region has 13 residues. Here the CDR3 DNA reads TGCGCCAGCGGGACTAGCGGGACTTACGAGCAGTACTTC. As protein: CASGTSGTYEQYF.

This clonotype was recorded at least ten times. The chain joins TRBV7-2 to TRBJ2-3; 8 positions agree with TRBD2. V shed 6 bases, J shed 7 bases, and the junction held 9 bases outside the gene matches. CDR1 and CDR2 (germline): SGHTA, FQGNSA. This CDR3 has 14 residues. The CDR3 DNA sequence: TGTGCCAGCAGACAATCGGGAGGGCCGAATACGCAGTATTTT. The encoded protein is CASRQSGGPNTQYF.

This clonotype occurred a few times. The CDR3 region is CASSLRTSGRGVETQYF. The CDR3 DNA reads as TGTGCCAGCAGCCTCCGGACTAGCGGACGGGGGGTGGAGACCCAGTACTTC. The V gene is TRBV5-6, the J gene TRBJ2-5; TRBD2 agrees at 10 bases. Germline V gene sequence: CDR1 SGHDT, CDR2 YYEEEE. The length of the CDR3 is 17 residues. Trimming removed 4 bases from V and 5 bases from J; junction bases left unmatched: 14.

This clonotype was found once. The chain employs TRBV27 and TRBJ1-1; D uncertain. Trimming left V 6 bases short and J 1 base short, with 18 bases between. CDR3 size: 16 residues. The germline V gene has CDR1 MNHEY and CDR2 SMNVEV (reference sequence). CDR3 bases: TGTGCCAGCAGCTTGGGAAGGCCAATCCCGAACACTGAAGCTTTCTTT. It yields the protein CASSLGRPIPNTEAFF.

The chain has TRBV4-1 and TRBJ1-1; no definite D call. The CDR3 has 16 amino acids. CDR1 MGHRA and CDR2 YSYEKL come from the germline V gene. Trimming left V 2 bases short and J 4 bases short, with 17 bases between. CDR3 sequence (DNA): TGCGCCAGCAGCCAAAAACACGGGCCGGCGCCCACTGAAGCTTTCTTT. Residues: CASSQKHGPAPTEAFF.

In its sample, this clonotype was seen a few times. The V call is TRBV11-2, the J call TRBJ1-4; no definite D call. Germline assignment: CDR1 SGHAT and CDR2 FQNNGV. The CDR3 is 15 amino acids. The V gene lost 2 bases and the J gene lost 4 bases, with 11 bases spanning the gap. CDR3 DNA: TGTGCCAGCAGCTTAATCGCCGGCTATAATGAAAAACTGTTTTTT. This sequence encodes CASSLIAGYNEKLFF.

Here the CDR3 DNA reads TGTGCCATCAGTGAATGGCAGGGGTCGGCCAAAAACATTCAGTACTTC. It specifies CAISEWQGSAKNIQYF. This sequence joins TRBV10-3 and TRBJ2-4, with D possibly being TRBD1 (6 bases). V shed 3 bases and J shed 1 base, with 13 bases lying between them. The CDR3 totals 16 residues. The germline V gene has CDR1 ENHRY and CDR2 SYGVKD.

This clonotype was seen a handful of times. The chain has TRBV6-1 and TRBJ2-2, with no clear D. CDR1 and CDR2 (germline): MNHNS, SASEGT. CDR3 size: 13 residues. V lost 6 bases and J 2 bases, leaving 7 bases between the germline ends. The CDR3 here is CASRLFNTGELFF. CDR3 bases: TGTGCCAGCAGGCTGTTCAACACCGGGGAGCTGTTTTTT.

This clonotype came up a few times. V gene TRBV7-8 combines with J gene TRBJ1-1; the D is unclear. The germline CDR1 and CDR2 sequences are SGHVS and FQNEAQ. Trimming removed 5 bases from V and 0 bases from J, with 25 bases in between. The CDR3 is 19 residues long. In DNA form, the CDR3 reads TGTGCCAGCAGCCTCTATTTAGGACCGGGAAACCTCATGAACACTGAAGCTTTCTTT. This encodes CASSLYLGPGNLMNTEAFF.

This clonotype was found a few times. The chain employs TRBV12-5 and TRBJ2-7; TRBD1 agrees at 8 bases. This CDR3 comprises 15 residues. V shed 3 bases and J 3 bases; nucleotides not matched to a gene: 7. The germline V gene has CDR1 LGHNT and CDR2 FRNRAP. CDR3 nucleotides: TGTGCTAGTGGTTTACCCAGGGGGCTCTACTACGAGCAGTACTTC. Encoded protein: CASGLPRGLYYEQYF.

As concerns this clonotype: An end of the junction differs from the germline gene, which may be a read error. The chain has TRBV15 and TRBJ2-7; TRBD1 aligns across 9 bases. The germline V gene encodes CDR1 LNHNV and CDR2 YYDKDF (reference sequence). There are 16 residues in the CDR3. The CDR3 spells CATSRGTMGQGYGQYF. The CDR3 nucleotides read TGTGCCACCAGCAGAGGGACGATGGGACAGGGCTACGGGCAGTACTTC.

This clonotype was seen repeatedly, ten times or more. V is TRBV28 and J is TRBJ2-3, with 7 positions matching TRBD1. Trimming cost V 5 bases and J 5 bases; bases outside gene matches: 13. The CDR3 has 16 amino acids. Germline CDR1 and CDR2: MDHEN and SYDVKM. CDR3 loop: CASSHLRTGTLDTQYF. As DNA, the CDR3 is TGTGCCAGCAGTCACCTACGGACAGGAACTTTAGATACGCAGTATTTT.

This clonotype came up many times. This chain connects TRBV18 to TRBJ2-3; 14 bases map to TRBD2. V dropped 3 bases and J dropped 5; count of bases not matched to a gene: 7. This CDR3 has 17 residues. Germline CDR1 is KGHSH and CDR2 is LQKENI. CDR3 DNA sequence: TGTGCCAGCTCACCCGGGACTAGCGGGAGACAGGAAGATACGCAGTATTTT. This translates into CASSPGTSGRQEDTQYF.

This clonotype was found many times. The rearrangement joins TRBV2 to TRBJ1-1; tentatively, D is TRBD1 (6 bases). The V end lost 3 bases, the J end lost 6 bases, and 14 bases lay between the germline ends. Germline CDR1 SNHLY, CDR2 FYNNEI. The length of the CDR3 is 14 residues. The CDR3 bases are TGTGCCAGCAGTGACCTCGACAGGACCGCTGAAGCTTTCTTT. Its protein is CASSDLDRTAEAFF.